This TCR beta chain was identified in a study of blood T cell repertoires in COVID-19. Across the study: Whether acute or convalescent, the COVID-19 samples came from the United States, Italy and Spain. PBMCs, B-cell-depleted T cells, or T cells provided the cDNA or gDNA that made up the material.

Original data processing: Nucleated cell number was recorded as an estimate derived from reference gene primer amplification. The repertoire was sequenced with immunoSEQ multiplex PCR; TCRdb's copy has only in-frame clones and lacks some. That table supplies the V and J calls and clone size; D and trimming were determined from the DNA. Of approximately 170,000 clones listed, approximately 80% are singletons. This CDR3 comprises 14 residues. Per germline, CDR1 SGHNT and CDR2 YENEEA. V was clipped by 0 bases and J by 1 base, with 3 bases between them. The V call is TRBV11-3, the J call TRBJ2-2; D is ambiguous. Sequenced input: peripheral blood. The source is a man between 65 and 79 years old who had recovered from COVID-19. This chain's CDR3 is CASSLDLNTGELFF. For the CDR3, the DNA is TGTGCCAGCAGCTTAGATCTGAACACCGGGGAGCTGTTTTTT.